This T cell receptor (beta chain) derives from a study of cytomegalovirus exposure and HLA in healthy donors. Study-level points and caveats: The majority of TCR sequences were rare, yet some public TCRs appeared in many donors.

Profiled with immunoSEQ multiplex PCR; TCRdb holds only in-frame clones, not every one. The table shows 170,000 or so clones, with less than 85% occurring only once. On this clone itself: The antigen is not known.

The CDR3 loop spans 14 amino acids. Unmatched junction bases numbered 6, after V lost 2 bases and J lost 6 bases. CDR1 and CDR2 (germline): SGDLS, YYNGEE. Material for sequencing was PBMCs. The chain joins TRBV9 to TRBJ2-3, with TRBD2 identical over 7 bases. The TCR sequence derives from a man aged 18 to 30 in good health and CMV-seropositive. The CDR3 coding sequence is TGTGCCAGCAGCGTTGGTAACGGGAGGGATACGCAGTATTTT. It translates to CASSVGNGRDTQYF.